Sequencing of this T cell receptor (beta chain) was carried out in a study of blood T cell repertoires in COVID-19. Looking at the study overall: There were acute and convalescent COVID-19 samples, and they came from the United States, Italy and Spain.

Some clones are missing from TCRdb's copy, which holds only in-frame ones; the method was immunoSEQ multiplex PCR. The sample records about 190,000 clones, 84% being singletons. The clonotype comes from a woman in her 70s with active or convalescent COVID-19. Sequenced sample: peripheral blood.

The CDR3 protein is CASSYGASGEQYF. DNA of the CDR3: TGTGCCAGCAGTTACGGGGCGTCAGGCGAGCAGTACTTC. The genes are TRBV6-6 and TRBJ2-7; TRBD1 might be the D (5 bases). The CDR3 runs to 13 residues. V was pared by 2 bases and J by 6 bases, with 11 bases between. Germline V lookup: CDR1 MNHNY, CDR2 SVGAGI (reference sequence).